This entry lists 3 T cell receptor beta chains sequenced from one sample in a study of beta chain features in type 1 diabetes. Findings and caveats of the study: Across all four CD4+ subsets, people with type 1 diabetes showed modestly shorter TCRB CDR3s.

Every isolated RNA sample was fully reverse transcribed, so sequencing captured expressed TCRB transcripts. Some clones are missing from TCRdb's copy, which holds only in-frame ones; the method was immunoSEQ multiplex PCR. The data contain approximately 270,000 clones, around 15% of them singletons. Their antigens remain unidentified. The sample consisted of naive CD4+ T cells from blood. These receptor sequences come from a man aged 30 to 45 with type 1 diabetes.

The chain uses TRBV18 and TRBJ1-1; D gene ambiguous. Germline assignment: CDR1 KGHSH and CDR2 LQKENI. CDR3 length: 15 residues. V was pared by 1 base and J by 3 bases, with 12 bases between. In nucleotides, the CDR3 is TGTGCCAGCTCACCACTGACCCTCGGGGACACTGAAGCTTTCTTT. It translates to CASSPLTLGDTEAFF.

Only a few counts were recorded for this clone. The gene calls are TRBV10-3 and TRBJ2-1; 10 bases line up with TRBD2. Germline CDR1 is ENHRY and CDR2 is SYGVKD. V was clipped by 7 bases and J by 6 bases; unmatched bases: 9. The CDR3 spans 15 residues. For the CDR3, the DNA is TGTGCCATCAAGGACGGACTAGCGGACCTCAATGAGCAGTTCTTC. Encoded protein: CAIKDGLADLNEQFF.

The chain links TRBV6-5 to TRBJ2-7, with TRBD1 matching over 10 bases. The CDR3 contains 14 residues. In germline, CDR1 is MNHEY, CDR2 SVGAGI. With 6 bases clipped from V and 4 bases from J, the junction kept 6 bases outside the gene matches. The CDR3 reads CASRETGGSYEQYF. In DNA, the CDR3 is TGTGCCAGCAGAGAGACAGGGGGCTCGTACGAGCAGTACTTC.